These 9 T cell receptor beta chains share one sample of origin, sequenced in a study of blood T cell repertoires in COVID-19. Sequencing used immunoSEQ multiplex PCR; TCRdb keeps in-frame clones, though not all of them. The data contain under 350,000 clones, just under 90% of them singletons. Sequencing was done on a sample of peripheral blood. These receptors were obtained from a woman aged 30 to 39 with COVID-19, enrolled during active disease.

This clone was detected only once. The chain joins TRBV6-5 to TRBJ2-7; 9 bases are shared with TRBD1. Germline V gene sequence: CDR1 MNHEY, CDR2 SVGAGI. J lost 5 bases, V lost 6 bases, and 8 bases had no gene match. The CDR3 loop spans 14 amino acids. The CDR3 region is CASRDHRGQHEQYF. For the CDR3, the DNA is TGTGCCAGCAGGGATCACAGGGGGCAACACGAGCAGTACTTC.

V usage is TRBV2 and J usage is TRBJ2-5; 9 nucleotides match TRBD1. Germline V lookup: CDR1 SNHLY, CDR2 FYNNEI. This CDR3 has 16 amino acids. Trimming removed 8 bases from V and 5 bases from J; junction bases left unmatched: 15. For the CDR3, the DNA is TGTGCCAGCGGGGTGGATCTCACAGGGGGCGAGGAGACCCAGTACTTC. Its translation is CASGVDLTGGEETQYF.

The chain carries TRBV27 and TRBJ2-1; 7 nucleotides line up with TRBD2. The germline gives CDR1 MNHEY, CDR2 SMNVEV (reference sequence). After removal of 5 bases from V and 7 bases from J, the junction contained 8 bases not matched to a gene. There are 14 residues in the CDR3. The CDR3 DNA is TGTGCCAGCAGTAACGCGGGGGACGGGAATGAGCAGTTCTTC. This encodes CASSNAGDGNEQFF.

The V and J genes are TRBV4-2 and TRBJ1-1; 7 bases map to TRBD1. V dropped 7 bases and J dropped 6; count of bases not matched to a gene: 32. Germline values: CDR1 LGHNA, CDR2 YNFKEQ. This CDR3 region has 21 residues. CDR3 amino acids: CASTQTPTGTLLRLVSPEAFF. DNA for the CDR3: TGTGCCAGCACCCAGACCCCGACAGGGACCTTATTACGACTGGTATCACCTGAAGCTTTCTTT.

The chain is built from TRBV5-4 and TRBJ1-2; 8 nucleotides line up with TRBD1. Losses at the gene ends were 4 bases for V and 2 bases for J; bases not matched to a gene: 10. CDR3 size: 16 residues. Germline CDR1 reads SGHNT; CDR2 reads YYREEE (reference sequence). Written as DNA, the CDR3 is TGTGCCAGCAGCCAGGGAGGAACAGGGGGGAACTATGGCTACACCTTC. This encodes CASSQGGTGGNYGYTF.

Here the CDR3 reads CASSPTSDILEQFF. CDR3 nucleotide sequence: TGTGCCAGCAGCCCCACGTCAGACATCTTAGAGCAGTTCTTC. The J gene is TRBJ2-1, the V gene TRBV7-9, with D uncertain. The CDR3 totals 14 residues. Germline loops: CDR1 SEHNR, CDR2 FQNEAQ (reference sequence). V dropped 5 bases and J dropped 10 bases, with 18 bases sitting between them.

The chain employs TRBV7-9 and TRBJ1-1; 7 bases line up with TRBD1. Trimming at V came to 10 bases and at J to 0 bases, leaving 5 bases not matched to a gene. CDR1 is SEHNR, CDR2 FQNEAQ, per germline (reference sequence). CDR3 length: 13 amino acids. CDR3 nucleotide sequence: TGTGCCACCGAGACAGGGATGAACACTGAAGCTTTCTTT. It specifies CATETGMNTEAFF.

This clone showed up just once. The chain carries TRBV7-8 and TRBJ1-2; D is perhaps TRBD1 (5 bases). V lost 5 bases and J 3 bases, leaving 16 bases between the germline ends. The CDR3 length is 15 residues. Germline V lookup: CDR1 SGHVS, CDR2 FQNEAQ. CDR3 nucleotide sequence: TGTGCCAGCAGCCCCAGGACCCGGGGGGACTATGGCTACACCTTC. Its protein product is CASSPRTRGDYGYTF.

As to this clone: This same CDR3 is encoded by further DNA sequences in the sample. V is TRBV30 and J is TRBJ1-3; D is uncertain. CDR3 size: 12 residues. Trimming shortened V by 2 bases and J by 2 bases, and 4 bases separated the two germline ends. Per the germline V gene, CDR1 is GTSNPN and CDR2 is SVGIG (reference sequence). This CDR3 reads CAWSSTGNTIYF. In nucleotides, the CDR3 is TGTGCCTGGAGTTCAACTGGAAACACCATATATTTT.